The present T cell receptor (beta chain) was sequenced within a study of regulatory and conventional T cells in breast cancer. Germline V gene sequence: CDR1 LNHNV, CDR2 YYDKDF (reference sequence). The CDR3 runs 15 residues. Trimming took off 0 bases at V and 7 bases at J, with 13 bases between the two ends. One entry per CDR3 protein results from TCRdb running MiXCR on the PCR reads. The sample shows some 9,900 distinct CDR3 sequences, nearly 35% of them seen only once. This clonotype came up a few times. This clonotype originated in a male donor in good health. V is TRBV15 and J is TRBJ1-5; tentative D call: TRBD1 (5 bases). The sample taken for sequencing was conventional T cells from blood. The CDR3, as DNA: TGTGCCACCAGCAGAGATCCAGGGATTGGGCAGCCCCAGCATTTT. This sequence encodes CATSRDPGIGQPQHF.